Listed below are T cell receptor beta chains from one sample, sequenced in a study of shared clonotypes between healthy human individuals. Data came from immunoSEQ multiplex PCR; TCRdb stores just in-frame clones and leaves some out. The sample has 2 million to 2.5 million clones; about 92% are singletons. Sequenced: naive CD4+ T cells from PBMCs. The receptors were gathered from a man younger than 30 in good health. Some clones in this sample may be carry-over from other donors' samples. CDR3s include the opening cysteine and the closing phenylalanine or tryptophan. A D gene is named only where the DNA matches it firmly. For some rows the clone size is stated as once, few or many, or as a class when expanded; others skip it.

V,D,J,size,CDR3,DNA
TRBV7-2,-,TRBJ1-1,-,CASSFAGGNTEAFF,TGTGCCAGCAGCTTCGCGGGGGGGAACACTGAAGCTTTCTTT
TRBV6-1,TRBD1,TRBJ2-7,-,CASSLQGADYEQYF,TGTGCCAGCAGTCTACAGGGGGCTGACTACGAGCAGTACTTC
TRBV28,-,TRBJ2-7,-,CASTSKGMGRDEQYF,TGTGCCAGCACCTCCAAAGGGATGGGACGGGACGAGCAGTACTTC
TRBV19,TRBD1,TRBJ1-2,-,CASSFTGQGRFYF,TGTGCCAGTAGTTTTACGGGACAGGGGCGATTTTACTTC
TRBV28,-,TRBJ1-6,-,CASSFGQPSPLHF,TGTGCCAGCAGTTTCGGACAGCCTTCACCCCTCCACTTT
TRBV15,-,TRBJ2-7,-,CATSRTVGQVGFYEQYF,TGTGCCACCAGCCGAACGGTAGGGCAGGTGGGGTTCTACGAGCAGTACTTC
TRBV15,-,TRBJ1-2,-,CATSRARTGLPPGWGYTF,TGTGCCACCAGCAGAGCCCGAACTGGGCTTCCCCCGGGTTGGGGCTACACCTTC
TRBV7-9,-,TRBJ2-3,-,CASSLAPPGYTDTQYF,TGTGCCAGCAGCTTAGCGCCACCCGGGTACACAGATACGCAGTATTTT
TRBV28,TRBD1,TRBJ1-5,-,CASSLWDRDDQPQHF,TGTGCCAGCAGTTTATGGGACAGGGACGATCAGCCCCAGCATTTT
TRBV11-2,-,TRBJ1-3,-,CASRPGVSGNTIYF,TGTGCCAGCAGACCCGGGGTCTCTGGAAACACCATATATTTT
TRBV28,-,TRBJ2-5,-,CASKMGRWGETQYF,TGTGCCAGCAAAATGGGCAGGTGGGGGGAGACCCAGTACTTC
TRBV7-2,-,TRBJ2-1,-,CASTLGGLSYNEQFF,TGTGCCAGCACCCTGGGGGGACTCTCCTACAATGAGCAGTTCTTC
TRBV4-2,TRBD2,TRBJ2-5,-,CASSQALSLAGVGETQYF,TGTGCCAGCAGCCAAGCTCTTTCGTTGGCGGGAGTGGGAGAGACCCAGTACTTC
TRBV9,TRBD2,TRBJ2-2,-,CASSASGPDTGELFF,TGTGCCAGCAGCGCTAGCGGGCCCGACACCGGGGAGCTGTTTTTT
TRBV28,-,TRBJ1-1,-,CASKIQGLQGAFF,TGTGCCAGCAAGATCCAGGGGCTCCAAGGAGCTTTCTTT
TRBV5-4,-,TRBJ2-2,-,CASSPKTGANTGELFF,TGTGCCAGCAGCCCTAAGACAGGCGCGAACACCGGGGAGCTGTTTTTT
TRBV18,-,TRBJ2-7,-,CASSPQQRGGAEQYF,TGTGCCAGCTCACCTCAACAGAGGGGTGGAGCCGAGCAGTACTTC
TRBV4-2,TRBD2,TRBJ2-5,-,CASSQAGGPETQYF,TGTGCCAGCAGCCAAGCGGGAGGGCCTGAGACCCAGTACTTC
TRBV28,-,TRBJ2-1,-,CASSSGKYEQFF,TGTGCCAGCAGTTCAGGGAAATATGAGCAGTTCTTC
TRBV18,-,TRBJ2-2,once,CASSTQRGGGYTGELFF,TGTGCCAGCTCCACCCAGAGGGGTGGAGGCTATACCGGGGAGCTGTTTTTT
TRBV27,-,TRBJ1-2,once,CASSWDNRNYGYTF,TGTGCCAGCAGTTGGGACAACCGCAACTATGGCTACACCTTC
TRBV5-1,TRBD1,TRBJ2-7,-,CASSSGTGQYEQYF,TGCGCCAGCAGTTCCGGGACAGGGCAGTACGAGCAGTACTTC
TRBV20-1,-,TRBJ2-1,-,CSARANEQFF,TGCAGTGCTAGAGCTAATGAGCAGTTCTTC
TRBV5-1,-,TRBJ2-3,once,CASSIRQGTDTQYF,TGCGCCAGCAGCATTCGACAGGGCACAGATACGCAGTATTTT
TRBV5-6,TRBD1,TRBJ2-5,-,CASSSQTGEEETQYF,TGTGCCAGCAGTTCCCAGACAGGGGAGGAAGAGACCCAGTACTTC
TRBV29-1,-,TRBJ2-5,-,CSTTNGETQYF,TGCAGCACTACAAATGGGGAGACCCAGTACTTC
TRBV2,-,TRBJ1-1,-,CASTLGRFGEAFF,TGTGCCAGCACGCTCGGTCGATTCGGTGAAGCTTTCTTT
TRBV20-1,-,TRBJ2-1,-,CSALPHTEQFF,TGCAGTGCCCTCCCCCATACTGAGCAGTTCTTC
TRBV7-8,TRBD1,TRBJ2-7,-,CASSRRTGEGGEQYF,TGTGCCAGCAGCCGGAGGACAGGGGAAGGTGGCGAGCAGTACTTC
TRBV5-1,TRBD2,TRBJ2-3,-,CASSAGLASTDTQYF,TGCGCCAGCAGCGCGGGACTAGCCAGCACAGATACGCAGTATTTT
TRBV5-1,TRBD1,TRBJ2-7,-,CASSFGPDRGSWEQYF,TGCGCCAGCAGCTTTGGACCGGACAGGGGGTCTTGGGAGCAGTACTTC
TRBV18,-,TRBJ2-7,-,CASSQEDEQYF,TGTGCCAGCTCACAAGAGGACGAGCAGTACTTC
TRBV2,-,TRBJ1-4,-,CASSEAFQGGKLFF,TGTGCCAGCAGTGAAGCGTTCCAGGGAGGAAAACTGTTTTTT
TRBV2,-,TRBJ1-4,-,CASRLGGTNEKLFF,TGTGCCAGCAGGTTGGGAGGGACTAATGAAAAACTGTTTTTT
TRBV7-2,-,TRBJ2-1,-,CASSWGRVRDEQFF,TGTGCCAGCAGCTGGGGGCGGGTCCGGGATGAGCAGTTCTTC
TRBV19,TRBD1,TRBJ1-2,-,CASSTPLDRGNGYTF,TGTGCCAGTAGCACTCCCCTGGACAGGGGGAACGGCTACACCTTC
TRBV28,TRBD1,TRBJ2-7,-,CASSQGTVPYEQYF,TGTGCCAGCAGTCAAGGGACAGTCCCCTACGAGCAGTACTTC
TRBV19,TRBD1,TRBJ2-7,once,CASSWDRVSEQYF,TGTGCCAGTAGCTGGGACAGGGTAAGCGAGCAGTACTTC
TRBV2,TRBD2,TRBJ2-1,-,CASIVDEASGSGGKEQFF,TGTGCCAGCATCGTGGATGAGGCTAGCGGGAGCGGGGGTAAAGAGCAGTTCTTC